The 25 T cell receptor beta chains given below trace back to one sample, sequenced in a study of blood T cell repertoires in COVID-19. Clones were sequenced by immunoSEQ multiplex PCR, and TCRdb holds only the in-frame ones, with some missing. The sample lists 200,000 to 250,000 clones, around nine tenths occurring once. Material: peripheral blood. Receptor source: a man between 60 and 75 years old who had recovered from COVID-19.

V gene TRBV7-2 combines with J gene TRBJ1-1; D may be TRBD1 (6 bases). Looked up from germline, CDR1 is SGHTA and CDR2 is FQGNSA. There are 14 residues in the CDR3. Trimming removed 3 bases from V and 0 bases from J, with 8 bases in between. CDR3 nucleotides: TGTGCCAGCAGCTTCGGACAGCTGAACACTGAAGCTTTCTTT. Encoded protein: CASSFGQLNTEAFF.

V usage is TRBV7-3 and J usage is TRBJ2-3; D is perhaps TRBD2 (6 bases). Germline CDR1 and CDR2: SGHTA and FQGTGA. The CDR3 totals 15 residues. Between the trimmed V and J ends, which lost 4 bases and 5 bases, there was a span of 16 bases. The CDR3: CASSSVGGAEDTQYF. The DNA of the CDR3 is TGTGCCAGCAGCTCAGTGGGAGGAGCAGAAGATACGCAGTATTTT.

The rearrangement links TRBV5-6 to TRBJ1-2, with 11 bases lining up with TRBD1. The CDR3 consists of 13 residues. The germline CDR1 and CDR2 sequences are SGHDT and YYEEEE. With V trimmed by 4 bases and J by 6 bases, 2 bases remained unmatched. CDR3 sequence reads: CASSLDRGHGYTF. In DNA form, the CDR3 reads TGTGCCAGCAGCCTGGACAGGGGGCATGGCTACACCTTC.

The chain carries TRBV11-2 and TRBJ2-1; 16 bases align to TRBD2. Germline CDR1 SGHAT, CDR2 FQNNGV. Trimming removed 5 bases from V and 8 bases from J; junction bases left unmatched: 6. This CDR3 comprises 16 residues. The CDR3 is CASSIGTSGRDDEQFF. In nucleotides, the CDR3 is TGTGCCAGCAGCATCGGGACTAGCGGGAGGGATGATGAGCAGTTCTTC.

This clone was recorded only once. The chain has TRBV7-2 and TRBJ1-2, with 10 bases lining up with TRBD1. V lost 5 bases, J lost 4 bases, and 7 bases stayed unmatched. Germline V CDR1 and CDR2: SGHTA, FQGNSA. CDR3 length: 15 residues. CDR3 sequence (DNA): TGTGCCAGCAGCACTGGGACAGGGGCGGTCTATGGCTACACCTTC. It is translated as CASSTGTGAVYGYTF.

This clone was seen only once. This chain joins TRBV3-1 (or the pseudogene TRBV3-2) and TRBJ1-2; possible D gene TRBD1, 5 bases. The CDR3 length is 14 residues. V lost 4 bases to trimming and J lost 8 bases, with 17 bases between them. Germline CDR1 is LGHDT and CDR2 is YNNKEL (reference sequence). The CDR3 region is CASSLISQGIGYTF. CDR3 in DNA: TGTGCCAGCAGCCTGATTTCTCAGGGTATAGGCTACACCTTC.

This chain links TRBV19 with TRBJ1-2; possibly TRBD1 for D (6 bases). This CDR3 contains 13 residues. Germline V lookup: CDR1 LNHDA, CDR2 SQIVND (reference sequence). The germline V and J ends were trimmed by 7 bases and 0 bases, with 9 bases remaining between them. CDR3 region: CASKRTANYGYTF. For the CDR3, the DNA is TGTGCCAGTAAGAGGACAGCTAACTATGGCTACACCTTC.

CDR3: CASSIRRETYEQYF. CDR3 coding DNA: TGTGCCAGCAGTATACGGCGGGAGACCTACGAGCAGTACTTC. The chain has TRBV2 and TRBJ2-7; 7 positions agree with TRBD2. The V gene end was trimmed by 5 bases and the J gene end by 2 bases; junction bases not matched to a gene: 6. The length of the CDR3 is 14 residues. Germline CDR1 and CDR2: SNHLY and FYNNEI. The full variable domain, with the rest looked up from reference TRBV2 and TRBJ2-7, is EPEVTQTPSHQVTQMGQEVILRCVPISNHLYFYWYRQILGQKVEFLVSFYNNEISEKSEIFDDQFSVERPDGSNFTLKIRSTKLEDSAMYFCASSIRRETYEQYFGPGTRLTVT.

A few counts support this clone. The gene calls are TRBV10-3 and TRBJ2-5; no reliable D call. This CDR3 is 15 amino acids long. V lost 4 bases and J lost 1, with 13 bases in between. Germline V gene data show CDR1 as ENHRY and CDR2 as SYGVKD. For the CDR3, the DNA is TGTGCCATCAGTGGGAGTGGCCAAGGCCAAGAGACCCAGTACTTC. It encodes CAISGSGQGQETQYF.

CDR3: CASSDGGPVADTQYF. Here the CDR3 DNA reads TGTGCCAGCAGTGATGGAGGACCGGTCGCAGATACGCAGTATTTT. The chain combines TRBV2 with TRBJ2-3; a weak D match, TRBD2 (5 bases). The CDR3 is 15 residues long. V was clipped by 3 bases and J by 4 bases, with 14 bases between them. Germline values: CDR1 SNHLY, CDR2 FYNNEI.

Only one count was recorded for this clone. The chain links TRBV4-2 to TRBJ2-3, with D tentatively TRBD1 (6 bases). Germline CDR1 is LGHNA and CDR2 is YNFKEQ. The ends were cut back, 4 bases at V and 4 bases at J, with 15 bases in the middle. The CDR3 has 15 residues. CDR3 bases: TGTGCCAGCAGCCCGGCCACAGGGAAGGCAGATACGCAGTATTTT. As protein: CASSPATGKADTQYF.

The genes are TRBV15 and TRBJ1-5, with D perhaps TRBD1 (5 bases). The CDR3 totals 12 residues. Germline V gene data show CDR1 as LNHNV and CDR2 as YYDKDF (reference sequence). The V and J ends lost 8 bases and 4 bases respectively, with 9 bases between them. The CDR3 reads CATGANNQPQHF. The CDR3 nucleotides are TGTGCCACCGGGGCGAATAATCAGCCCCAGCATTTT.

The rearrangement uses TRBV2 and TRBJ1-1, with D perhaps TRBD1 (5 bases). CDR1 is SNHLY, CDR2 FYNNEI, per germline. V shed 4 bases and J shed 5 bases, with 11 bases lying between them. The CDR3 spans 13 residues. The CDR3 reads CASSGQGMTEAFF. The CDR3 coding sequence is TGTGCCAGCAGTGGTCAGGGTATGACTGAAGCTTTCTTT.

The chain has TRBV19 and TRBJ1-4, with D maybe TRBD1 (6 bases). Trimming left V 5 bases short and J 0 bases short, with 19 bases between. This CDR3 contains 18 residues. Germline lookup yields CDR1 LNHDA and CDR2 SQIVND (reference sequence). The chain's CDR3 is CASSPRARGSATNEKLFF. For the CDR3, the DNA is TGTGCCAGTAGTCCCCGGGCCAGGGGATCTGCAACTAATGAAAAACTGTTTTTT.

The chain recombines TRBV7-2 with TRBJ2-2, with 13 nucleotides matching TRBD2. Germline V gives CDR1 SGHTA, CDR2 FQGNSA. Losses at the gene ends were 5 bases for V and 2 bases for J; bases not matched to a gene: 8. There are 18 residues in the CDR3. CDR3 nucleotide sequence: TGTGCCAGCAGCCCTCGACTAGCGGGGGGTCTAAACACCGGGGAGCTGTTTTTT. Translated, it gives CASSPRLAGGLNTGELFF.

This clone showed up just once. Written as DNA, the CDR3 is TGCGCCAGCAGCCCAGGACAGGGCACCGGGGAGCTGTTTTTT. Translating gives CASSPGQGTGELFF. The rearrangement uses TRBV5-1 and TRBJ2-2; TRBD1 matches at 8 bases. The germline gives CDR1 SGHRS, CDR2 YFSETQ. The CDR3 consists of 14 residues. J lost 4 bases, V lost 4 bases, and 3 bases had no gene match.

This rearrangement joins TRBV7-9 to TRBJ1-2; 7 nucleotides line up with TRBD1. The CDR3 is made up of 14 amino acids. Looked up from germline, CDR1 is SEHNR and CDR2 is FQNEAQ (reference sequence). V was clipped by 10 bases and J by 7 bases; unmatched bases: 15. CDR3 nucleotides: TGTGCCACCCGAGTTATAGGGGGCGCGGGTGGCTACACCTTC. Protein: CATRVIGGAGGYTF.

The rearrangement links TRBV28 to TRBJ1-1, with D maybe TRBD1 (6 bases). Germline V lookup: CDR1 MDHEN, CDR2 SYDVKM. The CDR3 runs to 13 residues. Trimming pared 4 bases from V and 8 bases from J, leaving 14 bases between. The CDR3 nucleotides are TGTGCCAGCAGTTCTCTCGGCAGGGGCGAAGCTTTCTTT. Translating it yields CASSSLGRGEAFF.

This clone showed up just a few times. The CDR3 sequence: CATSEPTGGQETQYF. The CDR3, as DNA: TGTGCCACCAGTGAGCCGACAGGAGGACAAGAGACCCAGTACTTC. The chain recombines TRBV24-1 with TRBJ2-5; D is possibly TRBD1 (6 bases). V gave up 4 bases and J gave up 2 bases, with 13 bases separating them. The germline V gene has CDR1 KGHDR and CDR2 SFDVKD. The length of the CDR3 is 15 residues.

CDR3 sequence (DNA): TGTAAAACCGGGACAGGGAGCGGTAACTATGGCTACACCTTC. This translates into CKTGTGSGNYGYTF. V is TRBV7-8 and J is TRBJ1-2; 9 bases agree with TRBD1. The CDR3 totals 14 residues. Germline V lookup: CDR1 SGHVS, CDR2 FQNEAQ.

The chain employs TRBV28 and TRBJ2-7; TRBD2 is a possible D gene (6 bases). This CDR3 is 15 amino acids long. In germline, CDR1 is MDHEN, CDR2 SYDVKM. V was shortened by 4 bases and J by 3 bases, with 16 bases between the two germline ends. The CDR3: CASSSVMGGLYEQYF. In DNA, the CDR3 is TGTGCCAGCAGTTCGGTGATGGGGGGACTCTACGAGCAGTACTTC.

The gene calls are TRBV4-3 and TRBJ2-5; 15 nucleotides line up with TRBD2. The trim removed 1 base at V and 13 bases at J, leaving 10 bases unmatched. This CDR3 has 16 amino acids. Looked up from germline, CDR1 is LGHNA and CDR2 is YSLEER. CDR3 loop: CASSQGWGTSGGRPYF. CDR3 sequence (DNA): TGCGCCAGCAGCCAAGGCTGGGGGACTAGCGGGGGGCGTCCGTACTTC.

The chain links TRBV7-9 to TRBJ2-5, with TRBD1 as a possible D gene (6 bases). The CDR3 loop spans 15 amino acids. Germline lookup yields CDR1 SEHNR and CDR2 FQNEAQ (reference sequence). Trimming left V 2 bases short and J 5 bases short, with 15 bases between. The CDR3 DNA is TGTGCCAGCAGCTTAAATTTGTTGGGGGCGGAGACCCAGTACTTC. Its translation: CASSLNLLGAETQYF.

In DNA form, the CDR3 reads TGTGCCAGCAGTTTACAGGTTCAAGAGACCCAGTACTTC. Protein sequence: CASSLQVQETQYF. The V and J genes are TRBV28 and TRBJ2-5, with D uncertain. Germline V gene sequence: CDR1 MDHEN, CDR2 SYDVKM. The CDR3 has 13 amino acids. The ends were cut back, 2 bases at V and 2 bases at J, with 6 bases in the middle.

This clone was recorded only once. This CDR3 is CASSLGQDPYNSPLHF. CDR3 DNA sequence: TGCGCCAGCAGCCTCGGACAGGACCCATATAATTCACCCCTCCACTTT. J is TRBJ1-6 and V is TRBV4-1, with 7 bases aligning to TRBD1. The CDR3 has 16 residues. V gave up 4 bases and J gave up 4 bases; unmatched junction bases: 7. Germline V gene sequence: CDR1 MGHRA, CDR2 YSYEKL.